The 8 T cell receptor beta chains below were found in one sample sequenced in a study of T cells expressing NK-cell markers. TCRdb re-called the 5' RACE reads, yielding one record per CDR3 amino acid sequence without DNA. The listing records 500,000 or so distinct CDR3 sequences. Source material: blood T cells: a sorted CD56 or NKG2C T cell subset, CD4+ or CD8+ T cells, or bulk PBMC T cells (not recorded which). Receptors were obtained from a man aged 18 to 30 in good health.

CDR3 in amino acids: CASSFTGQGSNYGYTF. The chain links TRBV7-9 to TRBJ1-2; with no DNA, the TCRdb D assignment of TRBD1 cannot be verified. Looked up from germline, CDR1 is SEHNR and CDR2 is FQNEAQ (reference sequence). This CDR3 region has 16 residues.

V and J are TRBV7-2 and TRBJ1-1. Germline CDR1 is SGHTA and CDR2 is FQGNSA. The CDR3 contains 16 residues. The CDR3 reads CASSPSGRLLNTEAFF.

The chain joins TRBV14 to TRBJ2-7; as DNA is missing, the TRBD1 call by TCRdb cannot be tested. This CDR3 is 13 amino acids long. From germline, CDR1 is SGHDN and CDR2 FVKESK. CDR3 region: CASGQPYGDEQYF. The full variable domain, in which reference TRBV14 and TRBJ2-7 provide the parts outside the CDR3, is EAGVTQFPSHSVIEKGQTVTLRCDPISGHDNLYWYRRVMGKEIKFLLHFVKESKQDESGMPNNRFLAERTGGTYSTLKVQPAELEDSGVYFCASGQPYGDEQYFGPGTRLTVT.

This chain links TRBV7-8 with TRBJ2-5; TCRdb designates TRBD2, a call that cannot be tested without DNA. Germline V gene sequence: CDR1 SGHVS, CDR2 FQNEAQ. CDR3 length: 17 residues. The CDR3 spells CASSLARIAGYEETQYF.

The genes are TRBV7-9 and TRBJ1-1; TCRdb names TRBD1, which stays unverified in the absence of DNA. Germline V CDR1 and CDR2: SEHNR, FQNEAQ (reference sequence). The CDR3 spans 14 residues. CDR3 sequence: CASSYREVGTEAFF.

The V and J genes are TRBV20-1 and TRBJ2-1; as DNA is missing, the TRBD2 call by TCRdb cannot be tested. The CDR3 is made up of 12 amino acids. Germline lookup yields CDR1 DFQATT and CDR2 SNEGSKA (reference sequence). The CDR3 protein is CSARATSYEQFF.

The CDR3 loop is CASKSRGADTGELFF. The chain employs TRBV5-1 and TRBJ2-2; the D call from TCRdb, TRBD1, cannot be confirmed without DNA. Germline CDR1 is SGHRS and CDR2 is YFSETQ. The CDR3 is made up of 15 amino acids.

The chain is built from TRBV12-3 or TRBV12-4 and TRBJ2-7. CDR3 size: 14 residues. CDR3 sequence: CASSSLFQVYEQYF.